These 7 T cell receptor beta chains were sequenced from one sample in a study of T cells expressing NK-cell markers. Each CDR3 protein gets one entry in TCRdb, which reprocessed the 5' RACE reads and gives no DNA. The sample spans about 260,000 distinct CDR3 sequences; the ten largest clones claim 4% to 4.5%. Sample: blood T cells: a sorted CD56 or NKG2C T cell subset, CD4+ or CD8+ T cells, or bulk PBMC T cells (not recorded which). The source is a woman aged 18 to 75 in good health.

The CDR3: CASSLAAGSGANVLTF. The gene calls are TRBV7-2 and TRBJ2-6; the TRBD2 assignment by TCRdb is unverifiable without DNA. Per germline, CDR1 SGHTA and CDR2 FQGNSA. CDR3 length: 16 amino acids.

The V and J genes are TRBV20-1 and TRBJ2-7. Germline V gene sequence: CDR1 DFQATT, CDR2 SNEGSKA (reference sequence). The CDR3 consists of 14 residues. CDR3 sequence reads: CSAIGFDEAREQYF.

The CDR3 loop is CSARPPGVTGELFF. This chain joins TRBV20-1 and TRBJ2-2; TCRdb proposes TRBD1, but this gene call is untestable without DNA. The CDR3 runs to 14 residues. Per the germline V gene, CDR1 is DFQATT and CDR2 is SNEGSKA (reference sequence).

V is TRBV12-3 or TRBV12-4 and J is TRBJ1-5. CDR3 size: 16 residues. The CDR3 region is CASSLRLAGGGQPQHF.

The CDR3 reads CAWRKSGAYNEQFF. This chain connects TRBV30 to TRBJ2-1; the D gene TCRdb calls, TRBD2, cannot be checked with no DNA. The length of the CDR3 is 14 residues. Per the germline V gene, CDR1 is GTSNPN and CDR2 is SVGIG (reference sequence).

The CDR3 is CSASWGAVGYTF. This chain connects TRBV20-1 to TRBJ1-2; the D gene TCRdb calls, TRBD1, cannot be checked with no DNA. Germline CDR1 DFQATT, CDR2 SNEGSKA (reference sequence). This CDR3 contains 12 residues.

The chain has TRBV24-1 and TRBJ2-3. Germline loops: CDR1 KGHDR, CDR2 SFDVKD. The CDR3 loop spans 15 amino acids. The CDR3 region is CATSVGGVNTDTQYF.